What follows describes a single T cell receptor (beta chain). The antigen is unknown. The data derive from a study of T cells in Graves' hyperthyroidism and ophthalmopathy. Study-level findings and limits: The model foresaw ophthalmopathy a median roughly 6.3 months prior to onset. Blood samples included most of the expanded thyroid clonotypes exceeding 0.001.

Patients with uncontrolled infections, other autoimmune diseases, pregnancy or lactation were excluded. On the basis of clinical symptoms, serum thyroxine and TRAb, thyroid ultrasound and orbital computed tomography, diagnoses were made. The source material, RNA transcripts, was used to amplify TCR beta CDR3 regions. A set of HTBI primers served as the primers for a first-round RT-PCR of the TCR CDR3. MiXCR was run by TCRdb on the multiplex PCR reads, yielding one entry per CDR3 protein. Here the sample spans about 570,000 distinct CDR3 sequences, 35% to 55% being singletons. The material sequenced was peripheral blood or thyroid tissue (not recorded which). The receptor comes from an adult woman with Graves' disease, either hyperthyroidism or ophthalmopathy (not recorded which).

The CDR3 sequence: CASSIGHLNYGYTF. The CDR3 region has the DNA TGTGCCAGCAGCATTGGACACTTAAACTATGGCTACACCTTC. This chain connects TRBV5-4 to TRBJ1-2; a possible D gene is TRBD1 (5 bases). The CDR3 extends over 14 amino acids. The ends were cut back, 4 bases at V and 2 bases at J, with 12 bases in the middle. Germline V lookup: CDR1 SGHNT, CDR2 YYREEE (reference sequence).